A selection of T cell receptor beta chains follows, all from one sample in a study of spatial heterogeneity in lung cancer. TCRdb processed the 5' RACE reads anew with MiXCR; each CDR3 protein has one entry. The repertoire holds fewer than 20,000 distinct CDR3 sequences, with roughly a fifth as singletons. This material consisted of PBMCs, taken at surgery. These receptors came from a male donor with early-stage non-small cell lung cancer. CDR3s include the opening cysteine and the closing phenylalanine or tryptophan. A D gene is named only where the DNA matches it firmly. Size is stated for part of the rows, as once, few or many counts, or as a class when the clone is expanded.

>-|medium-sized|TRBV7-2|TRBJ1-5
CASSKQVGSNQPQHF
TGTGCCAGCAGCAAACAGGTCGGCAGCAATCAGCCCCAGCATTTT
>-|-|TRBV2|TRBJ2-2
CASSDGHVAPGELFF
TGTGCCAGCAGTGACGGCCACGTGGCCCCCGGGGAGCTGTTTTTT
>TRBD1|few|TRBV6-5|TRBJ1-1
CASSSDRVQAFF
TGTGCCAGCAGTTCAGACAGGGTTCAAGCTTTCTTT
>-|few|TRBV9|TRBJ2-1
CASSVQGNEQFF
TGTGCCAGCAGCGTACAGGGCAATGAGCAGTTCTTC
>TRBD1|-|TRBV11-1|TRBJ2-5
CASSPTGEETQYF
TGTGCCAGCAGCCCGACAGGGGAAGAGACCCAGTACTTC
>-|-|TRBV20-1|TRBJ1-2
CSATEDYGGYTF
TGCAGTGCTACAGAAGACTATGGGGGCTACACCTTC
>-|many|TRBV5-1|TRBJ1-2
CASSLDTTYYGYTF
TGCGCCAGCAGCTTGGACACTACCTACTATGGCTACACCTTC
>-|many|TRBV29-1|TRBJ1-1
CSVGVSTEAFF
TGCAGCGTAGGGGTCAGCACTGAAGCTTTCTTT
>TRBD1|many|TRBV30|TRBJ2-2
CAWSDPTGGYTGELFF
TGTGCCTGGAGTGACCCGACAGGGGGGTACACCGGGGAGCTGTTTTTT
>TRBD1|-|TRBV12-3/TRBV12-4|TRBJ1-5
CASSKGQALQPQHF
TGTGCCAGCAGTAAGGGACAGGCACTTCAACCCCAGCATTTT
>-|medium-sized|TRBV12-3/TRBV12-4|TRBJ2-1
CASSLQGGMYNEQFF
TGTGCCAGCAGTTTACAGGGGGGAATGTACAATGAGCAGTTCTTC
>TRBD1|many|TRBV27|TRBJ1-1
CASSHRQGAGGTEAFF
TGTGCCAGCAGTCACAGACAGGGGGCGGGAGGCACTGAAGCTTTCTTT
>TRBD2|many|TRBV10-2|TRBJ2-1
CASRLADLNEQFF
TGCGCCAGCAGACTAGCGGACCTCAATGAGCAGTTCTTC
>-|few|TRBV18|TRBJ1-2
CASSPNGQGWYGYTF
TGTGCCAGCTCGCCAAACGGGCAAGGGTGGTATGGCTACACCTTC
>TRBD2|-|TRBV10-2|TRBJ2-5
CASSVAGQETQYF
TGCGCCAGCAGTGTAGCGGGTCAAGAGACCCAGTACTTC
>-|-|TRBV18|TRBJ2-1
CASSPQVQGRSEQFF
TGTGCCAGCTCACCACAGGTACAGGGACGGAGTGAGCAGTTCTTC
>TRBD2|-|TRBV19|TRBJ2-1
CATEESGASYNEQFF
TGTGCCACCGAGGAGAGCGGGGCGTCCTACAATGAGCAGTTCTTC
>TRBD1|-|TRBV7-9|TRBJ2-1
CASSLAGQGINEQFF
TGTGCCAGCAGCTTAGCGGGACAGGGGATCAATGAGCAGTTCTTC
>-|once|TRBV19|TRBJ2-1
CASGEGSSYNEQFF
TGTGCCAGTGGTGAGGGTAGCTCCTACAATGAGCAGTTCTTC
>-|few|TRBV29-1|TRBJ1-1
CSVASMNTEAFF
TGCAGCGTTGCGAGCATGAACACTGAAGCTTTCTTT
>-|many|TRBV4-2|TRBJ1-4
CASSQDSPRGGREKLFF
TGTGCCAGCAGCCAAGATTCCCCTAGAGGGGGGCGTGAAAAACTGTTTTTT
>-|medium-sized|TRBV5-1|TRBJ1-6
CASSPSTSSLLHF
TGCGCCAGCAGCCCATCTACCAGCAGTCTCCTCCACTTT
>TRBD2|-|TRBV10-3|TRBJ2-2
CAISEREGGELFF
TGTGCCATCAGTGAGCGGGAGGGCGGGGAGCTGTTTTTT
>-|medium-sized|TRBV7-2|TRBJ2-1
CASSATAVGGNEQFF
TGTGCCAGCAGCGCAACCGCCGTGGGTGGCAATGAGCAGTTCTTC
>-|-|TRBV6-2/TRBV6-3|TRBJ1-5
CASSYSRQPQHF
TGTGCCAGCAGTTACTCCCGGCAGCCCCAGCATTTT
>-|many|TRBV5-1|TRBJ2-3
CASSTTTDTQYF
TGCGCCAGCAGCACTACCACAGATACGCAGTATTTT
>TRBD1|few|TRBV27|TRBJ2-1
CASSPRGPYNEQFF
TGTGCCAGCAGTCCCAGGGGGCCTTACAATGAGCAGTTCTTC
>-|-|TRBV29-1|TRBJ1-1
CSVAAGANMNTEAFF
TGCAGCGTTGCGGCAGGGGCTAATATGAACACTGAAGCTTTCTTT
>TRBD1|once|TRBV12-3/TRBV12-4|TRBJ1-2
CASRETGGGYGYTF
TGTGCCAGCAGGGAGACAGGGGGCGGCTATGGCTACACCTTC
>-|medium-sized|TRBV6-2/TRBV6-3|TRBJ2-1
CASSSGLYNEQFF
TGTGCCAGCAGCTCGGGACTTTACAATGAGCAGTTCTTC
>-|once|TRBV9|TRBJ1-5
CASSVGDSNQPQHF
TGTGCCAGCAGCGTAGGGGATAGCAATCAGCCCCAGCATTTT
>TRBD1|-|TRBV3-1|TRBJ1-1
CASSQRVTGNEAFF
TGTGCCAGCAGCCAAAGGGTGACAGGGAATGAAGCTTTCTTT
>TRBD1|once|TRBV2|TRBJ1-2
CASTPSGDSHGYTF
TGTGCCAGCACCCCCTCTGGGGACAGCCATGGCTACACCTTC
>-|medium-sized|TRBV11-3|TRBJ2-2
CASSERGFTGELFF
TGTGCCAGCTCCGAGAGGGGGTTCACCGGGGAGCTGTTTTTT
>-|-|TRBV24-1|TRBJ2-1
CATGEGASNEQFF
TGTGCCACCGGGGAGGGGGCATCAAATGAGCAGTTCTTC
>-|-|TRBV6-2/TRBV6-3|TRBJ2-1
CASSLNPAYNEQFF
TGTGCCAGCAGCCTAAACCCTGCCTACAATGAGCAGTTCTTC
>-|-|TRBV20-1|TRBJ1-1
CSASYNTEAFF
TGCAGTGCTAGCTACAACACTGAAGCTTTCTTT
>-|-|TRBV24-1|TRBJ2-1
CATSDGPRDEQFF
TGTGCCACTTCGGACGGGCCTAGGGATGAGCAGTTCTTC
>-|-|TRBV7-6|TRBJ1-1
CASSLAPPNTEAFF
TGTGCCAGCAGCTTAGCGCCCCCGAACACTGAAGCTTTCTTT
>TRBD1|-|TRBV7-9|TRBJ1-3
CASSSSDRGGNTIYF
TGTGCCAGCAGCTCCTCGGACAGGGGAGGAAACACCATATATTTT
>-|-|TRBV6-6|TRBJ2-5
CASRTGYQETQYF
TGTGCCAGCAGAACGGGCTACCAAGAGACCCAGTACTTC
>TRBD1|many|TRBV29-1|TRBJ2-1
CSVGQGHYNEQFF
TGCAGCGTCGGACAGGGGCACTACAATGAGCAGTTCTTC
>-|-|TRBV6-2/TRBV6-3|TRBJ1-1
CASSREGLNTEAFF
TGTGCCAGCAGCCGAGAAGGTCTGAACACTGAAGCTTTCTTT
>TRBD1|medium-sized|TRBV7-9|TRBJ2-7
CASSLQGDSSYEQYF
TGTGCCAGCAGCCTGCAAGGGGACAGCAGCTACGAGCAGTACTTC
>-|-|TRBV20-1|TRBJ2-5
CSASIVVSGETQYF
TGCAGTGCTAGTATTGTAGTTAGTGGCGAGACCCAGTACTTC
>-|-|TRBV29-1|TRBJ1-1
CSVAGFMATEAFF
TGCAGCGTGGCAGGGTTTATGGCCACTGAAGCTTTCTTT
>-|many|TRBV20-1|TRBJ2-2
CSAREDRLRNTGELFF
TGCAGTGCTAGAGAGGACCGCCTGAGGAACACCGGGGAGCTGTTTTTT
>TRBD1|-|TRBV18|TRBJ2-2
CASSGQGYTGELFF
TGTGCCAGCTCAGGACAGGGCTACACCGGGGAGCTGTTTTTT
>-|many|TRBV6-5|TRBJ1-1
CASSLWGGSNTEAFF
TGTGCCAGCAGTCTTTGGGGGGGCTCTAACACTGAAGCTTTCTTT
>-|-|TRBV2|TRBJ1-5
CASSTPDSNQPQHF
TGTGCCAGCAGCACGCCGGATAGCAATCAGCCCCAGCATTTT
>TRBD1|-|TRBV30|TRBJ2-3
CAWSVGTATDTQYF
TGTGCCTGGAGTGTTGGGACAGCCACAGATACGCAGTATTTT
>-|-|TRBV4-1|TRBJ2-3
CASSQGPGASADTQYF
TGCGCCAGCAGCCAAGGTCCGGGGGCCTCCGCAGATACGCAGTATTTT